The 25 T cell receptor beta chains given below trace back to one sample, sequenced in a study of OX40 agonist ivuxolimab in advanced cancers. Generated by immunoSEQ multiplex PCR, the TCRdb table keeps only in-frame clones and is missing some. The table has about 95,000 clones, around 85% seen once. The sequenced sample was CD4+ or CD8+ T cells sorted from blood, obtained in a trial of the OX40 agonist ivuxolimab. These receptors were obtained from an adult with an advanced solid tumor such as melanoma, head and neck, liver or kidney cancer.

The gene calls are TRBV7-2 and TRBJ2-7; 9 nucleotides line up with TRBD2. The germline V gene has CDR1 SGHTA and CDR2 FQGNSA. V lost 0 bases and J lost 3; bases outside the gene matches: 12. The CDR3 runs 18 residues. DNA of the CDR3: TGTGCCAGCAGCTTAGCTAGCGGGAGCGTCCTACACATCTACGAGCAGTACTTC. Translating it yields CASSLASGSVLHIYEQYF. Complete variable domain (other parts from reference TRBV7-2 and TRBJ2-7): GAGVSQSPSNKVTEKGKDVELRCDPISGHTALYWYRQSLGQGLEFLIYFQGNSAPDKSGLPSDRFSAERTGGSVSTLTIQRTQQEDSAVYLCASSLASGSVLHIYEQYFGPGTRLTVT.

This clone was recorded only once. V gene TRBV25-1 combines with J gene TRBJ2-1; TRBD1 might be the D (5 bases). V was clipped by 5 bases and J by 6 bases, with 14 bases between them. This CDR3 comprises 14 residues. Germline CDR1 is MGHDK and CDR2 is SYGVNS. The CDR3 sequence is CASSTPVGANEQFF. As DNA, the CDR3 is TGTGCCAGCAGTACACCGGTTGGGGCCAATGAGCAGTTCTTC.

The chain recombines TRBV7-2 with TRBJ2-7, with D maybe TRBD2 (5 bases). Trimming removed 8 bases from V and 3 bases from J, with 20 bases in between. The CDR3 loop spans 15 amino acids. Per germline, CDR1 SGHTA and CDR2 FQGNSA. The CDR3: CASSSGGRRIYEQYF. CDR3 nucleotides: TGTGCCAGCTCATCTGGTGGACGGAGGATCTACGAGCAGTACTTC.

The chain combines TRBV29-1 with TRBJ2-2; D remains ambiguous. V was clipped by 4 bases and J by 0 bases, with 6 bases between them. This CDR3 has 13 amino acids. Germline V gene sequence: CDR1 SQVTM, CDR2 ANQGSEA. CDR3 sequence: CSVGLANTGELFF. In DNA form, the CDR3 reads TGCAGCGTTGGGCTAGCGAACACCGGGGAGCTGTTTTTT.

This chain uses TRBV6-1 with TRBJ2-7; tentatively, D is TRBD2 (6 bases). The CDR3 sequence is 14 residues long. V lost 6 bases and J lost 7, with 19 bases in between. Germline V gene sequence: CDR1 MNHNS, CDR2 SASEGT. Here the CDR3 DNA reads TGTGCCAGCAGCCCCCGCGGGACCGGGTTAGAGCAGTACTTC. It is translated as CASSPRGTGLEQYF.

This sequence joins TRBV4-3 and TRBJ2-3; possible D gene TRBD2, 6 bases. Germline V lookup: CDR1 LGHNA, CDR2 YSLEER. Trimming stripped 0 bases from V and 1 base from J, with 14 bases between. The CDR3 extends over 17 amino acids. The CDR3 spells CASSQDLAAFGTDTQYF. The CDR3 DNA is TGCGCCAGCAGCCAAGATTTAGCGGCCTTTGGCACAGATACGCAGTATTTT.

The chain employs TRBV6-5 and TRBJ1-1; D remains unclear. The V end was cut by 10 bases, the J end by 0 bases, with 9 bases between. CDR3 length: 12 residues. CDR1 is MNHEY and CDR2 is SVGAGI in the germline V gene. The CDR3 region has the DNA TGTGCCACCGCGGTCTTGAACACTGAAGCTTTCTTT. Encoded protein: CATAVLNTEAFF.

The chain is built from TRBV28 and TRBJ2-7, with a weak D call TRBD1 (5 bases). Per the germline V gene, CDR1 is MDHEN and CDR2 is SYDVKM. V was pared by 6 bases and J by 8 bases, with 17 bases between. The CDR3 consists of 13 residues. CDR3 sequence (DNA): TGTGCCAGCAGCCCTATGAGGATGGGGCAGCAGTACTTC. It codes for CASSPMRMGQQYF. The whole variable domain, remainder taken from reference TRBV28 and TRBJ2-7, is DVKVTQSSRYLVKRTGEKVFLECVQDMDHENMFWYRQDPGLGLRLIYFSYDVKMKEKGDIPEGYSVSREKKERFSLILESASTNQTSMYLCASSPMRMGQQYFGPGTRLTVT.

The chain is built from TRBV19 and TRBJ2-1; 12 positions agree with TRBD2. The J segment lost 9 bases and the V segment lost 4 bases, leaving 7 bases of the junction unmatched. The V gene's germline CDR1 is LNHDA and CDR2 SQIVND (reference sequence). The CDR3 totals 15 residues. The CDR3 protein is CASSTLAGGKSEQFF. Written as DNA, the CDR3 is TGTGCCAGTAGTACACTAGCGGGAGGTAAAAGTGAGCAGTTCTTC.

The J gene is TRBJ2-3, the V gene TRBV7-3; D is unresolved. The CDR3 length is 15 residues. Germline-derived CDR1 and CDR2 are SGHTA and FQGTGA. V was trimmed by 0 bases and J by 6 bases, leaving 13 bases between them. The DNA of the CDR3 is TGTGCCAGCAGCTTAACGGGCGGTAGTAGGGATACGCAGTATTTT. As protein: CASSLTGGSRDTQYF.

CDR3 sequence reads: CASSRDRGLDEQYF. CDR3 bases: TGTGCCAGCAGCCGGGACAGGGGGCTCGACGAGCAGTACTTC. V usage is TRBV14 and J usage is TRBJ2-5; 12 positions match TRBD1. The assigned J gene may be wrong: the sequence end matches TRBJ2-7 better. The CDR3 runs to 14 residues. Germline values: CDR1 SGHDN, CDR2 FVKESK.

This clone was detected once. The V call is TRBV5-1, the J call TRBJ1-4; D is unresolved. The CDR3 contains 13 residues. Germline assignment: CDR1 SGHRS and CDR2 YFSETQ. The V end lost 6 bases, the J end lost 10 bases, and 16 bases lay between the germline ends. CDR3 DNA sequence: TGCGCCAGCACCGCTCAGATCGCGGGAAAACTGTTTTTT. Translating gives CASTAQIAGKLFF.

The chain uses TRBV7-9 and TRBJ2-7; 8 bases match TRBD2. Germline V gene lookup returns CDR1 SEHNR and CDR2 FQNEAQ (reference sequence). The trim removed 5 bases at V and 0 bases at J, leaving 12 bases unmatched. CDR3 length: 17 amino acids. CDR3 DNA sequence: TGTGCCAGCAGCCCAAGGGCTAGCGGGTTCAGCTCCTACGAGCAGTACTTC. Protein sequence: CASSPRASGFSSYEQYF.

The rearrangement links TRBV6-6 to TRBJ2-3; possibly TRBD1 for D (5 bases). Trimming stripped 5 bases from V and 9 bases from J, with 12 bases between. CDR1 and CDR2 from the germline V gene are MNHNY and SVGAGI (reference sequence). This CDR3 comprises 12 residues. The CDR3 DNA reads TGTGCCAGCAGTCGACAGCTCGGGACGCAGTATTTT. It yields the protein CASSRQLGTQYF.

CDR3 protein: CASGLGTYEQYF. The CDR3 coding sequence is TGTGCTAGTGGTTTGGGAACCTACGAGCAGTACTTC. The chain recombines TRBV12-5 with TRBJ2-7; D is ambiguous. The germline CDR1 and CDR2 sequences are LGHNT and FRNRAP. CDR3 length: 12 amino acids. V lost 1 base and J 2 bases, leaving 3 bases between the germline ends.

CDR3 bases: TGCGCCAGCAGCCAAGATCTTGGGGGGTACGAGCAGTACTTC. Translation gives CASSQDLGGYEQYF. The rearrangement links TRBV4-3 to TRBJ2-7; TRBD2 is a possible D gene (6 bases). This CDR3 region has 14 residues. CDR1 and CDR2 from the germline V gene are LGHNA and YSLEER. V lost 0 bases and J 4 bases, leaving 10 bases between the germline ends.

J is TRBJ2-5 and V is TRBV11-3, with D possibly matching TRBD2 (5 bases). CDR3 length equals 12 residues. The ends were cut back, 8 bases at V and 5 bases at J, with 12 bases in the middle. The germline V gene encodes CDR1 SGHNT and CDR2 YENEEA. The CDR3 spells CASEGTAETQYF. The CDR3 region has the DNA TGTGCCAGCGAGGGCACAGCGGAGACCCAGTACTTC.

This clone was detected once. The rearrangement uses TRBV14 and TRBJ2-5; 7 positions match TRBD1. Germline V gene data show CDR1 as SGHDN and CDR2 as FVKESK. The V segment lost 1 base and the J segment 2 bases; nucleotides outside the gene matches: 10. The CDR3 is 17 amino acids. The CDR3 loop reads CASSQAGTATYQETQYF. The CDR3 coding sequence is TGTGCCAGCAGCCAAGCTGGGACAGCGACCTATCAAGAGACCCAGTACTTC.

This clone was seen once. The rearrangement links TRBV28 to TRBJ1-4; D is unresolved. The CDR3 covers 15 residues. In germline, CDR1 is MDHEN, CDR2 SYDVKM. V dropped 5 bases and J dropped 8 bases, with 18 bases sitting between them. CDR3 nucleotide sequence: TGTGCCAGCAGTCCCCCAGACCAAGCGGGGGAAAAACTGTTTTTT. Translation: CASSPPDQAGEKLFF.

The genes are TRBV5-5 and TRBJ2-7, with D perhaps matching TRBD2 (5 bases). There are 14 residues in the CDR3. V was trimmed by 2 bases and J by 2 bases, leaving 11 bases between them. The germline CDR1 and CDR2 sequences are SGHKS and YYEKEE (reference sequence). The DNA for the CDR3 is TGTGCCAGCAGCTTCACCCCTAGCACCTACGAGCAGTACTTC. It specifies CASSFTPSTYEQYF.

The V gene is TRBV2, the J gene TRBJ2-7; 9 nucleotides align to TRBD1. CDR3 size: 13 residues. The junction had 3 bases not matched to a gene; V was cut back by 6 bases and J by 3 bases. Germline V gene data show CDR1 as SNHLY and CDR2 as FYNNEI. CDR3 protein: CASRQGANYEQYF. CDR3 DNA sequence: TGTGCCAGCAGACAGGGGGCAAACTACGAGCAGTACTTC.

V and J are TRBV28 and TRBJ1-3; D not certain. The ends were cut back, 2 bases at V and 0 bases at J, with 11 bases in the middle. Germline V CDR1 and CDR2: MDHEN, SYDVKM. This CDR3 is built from 16 residues. This CDR3 is CASSLAVTPSGNTIYF. The CDR3 region has the DNA TGTGCCAGCAGTTTAGCGGTAACCCCCTCTGGAAACACCATATATTTT.

The CDR3 region has the DNA TGTGCCAGCAGCGTCGGGGGGGTCCTTAGCACAGATACGCAGTATTTT. It encodes CASSVGGVLSTDTQYF. The chain employs TRBV9 and TRBJ2-3, with 8 bases lining up with TRBD2. The J segment lost 0 bases and the V segment lost 2 bases, leaving 5 bases of the junction unmatched. The germline gives CDR1 SGDLS, CDR2 YYNGEE. CDR3 length: 16 amino acids. The entire variable domain, with the rest obtained from reference TRBV9 and TRBJ2-3, is as follows: DSGVTQTPKHLITATGQRVTLRCSPRSGDLSVYWYQQSLDQGLQFLIQYYNGEERAKGNILERFSAQQFPDLHSELNLSSLELGDSALYFCASSVGGVLSTDTQYFGPGTRLTVL.

The genes are TRBV28 and TRBJ2-7, with D hard to call. V dropped 2 bases and J dropped 1 base, with 21 bases sitting between them. Germline V gene lookup returns CDR1 MDHEN and CDR2 SYDVKM. The CDR3 has 18 residues. The CDR3: CASSLIASHFIPSYEQYF. CDR3 DNA sequence: TGTGCCAGCAGTTTAATTGCCAGTCATTTTATCCCATCCTACGAGCAGTACTTC.

The V and J genes are TRBV28 and TRBJ2-7; D may be TRBD1 (5 bases). In germline, CDR1 is MDHEN, CDR2 SYDVKM. This CDR3 contains 13 residues. Between the trimmed V and J ends, which lost 5 bases and 3 bases, there was a span of 11 bases. The CDR3 protein is CASSQGVGYEQYF. CDR3 DNA: TGTGCCAGCAGTCAGGGCGTCGGCTACGAGCAGTACTTC.